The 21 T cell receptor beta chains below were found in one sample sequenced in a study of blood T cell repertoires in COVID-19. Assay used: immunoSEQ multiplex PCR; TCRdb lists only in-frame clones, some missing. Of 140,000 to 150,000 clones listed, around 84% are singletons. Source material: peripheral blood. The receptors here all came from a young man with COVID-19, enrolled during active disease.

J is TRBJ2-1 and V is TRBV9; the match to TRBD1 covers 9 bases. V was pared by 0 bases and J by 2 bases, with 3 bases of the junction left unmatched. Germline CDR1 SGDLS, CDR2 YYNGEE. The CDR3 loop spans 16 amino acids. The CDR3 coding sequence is TGTGCCAGCAGCGTAGAATGGGACAGGGCCTACAATGAGCAGTTCTTC. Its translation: CASSVEWDRAYNEQFF.

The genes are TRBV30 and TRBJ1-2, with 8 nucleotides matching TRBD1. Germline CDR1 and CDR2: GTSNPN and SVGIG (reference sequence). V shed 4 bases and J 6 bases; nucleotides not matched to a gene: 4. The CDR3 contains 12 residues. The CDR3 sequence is CAWTQQGDGYTF. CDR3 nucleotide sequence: TGTGCCTGGACCCAACAGGGGGATGGCTACACCTTC.

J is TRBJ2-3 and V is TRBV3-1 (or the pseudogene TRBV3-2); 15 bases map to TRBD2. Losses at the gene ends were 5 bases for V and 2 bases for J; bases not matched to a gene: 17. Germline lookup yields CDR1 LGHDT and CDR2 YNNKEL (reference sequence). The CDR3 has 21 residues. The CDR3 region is CASSDLQGLAGGGTFTDTQYF. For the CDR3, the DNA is TGTGCCAGCAGCGACCTCCAAGGACTAGCGGGAGGGGGGACCTTCACAGATACGCAGTATTTT.

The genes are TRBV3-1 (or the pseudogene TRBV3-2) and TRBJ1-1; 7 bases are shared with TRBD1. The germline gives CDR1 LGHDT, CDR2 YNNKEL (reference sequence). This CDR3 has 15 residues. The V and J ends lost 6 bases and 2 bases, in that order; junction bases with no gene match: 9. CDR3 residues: CASSFRDSGNTEAFF. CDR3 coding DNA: TGTGCCAGCAGTTTTAGGGACAGCGGCAACACTGAAGCTTTCTTT.

This CDR3 reads CASSLGDSRTEQFF. The CDR3 region has the DNA TGTGCCAGCAGCCTAGGGGACTCCCGTACTGAGCAGTTCTTC. The chain carries TRBV11-3 and TRBJ2-1; possibly TRBD2 for D (6 bases). Germline V CDR1 and CDR2: SGHNT, YENEEA. V was pared by 5 bases and J by 9 bases, with 17 bases between. The CDR3 loop spans 14 amino acids.

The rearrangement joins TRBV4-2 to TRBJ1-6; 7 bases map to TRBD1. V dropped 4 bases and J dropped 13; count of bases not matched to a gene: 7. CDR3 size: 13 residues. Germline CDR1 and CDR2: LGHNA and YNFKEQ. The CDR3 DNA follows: TGTGCCAGCAGCCGAGACAGGGCAGGCCCCCTCCACTTT. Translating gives CASSRDRAGPLHF.

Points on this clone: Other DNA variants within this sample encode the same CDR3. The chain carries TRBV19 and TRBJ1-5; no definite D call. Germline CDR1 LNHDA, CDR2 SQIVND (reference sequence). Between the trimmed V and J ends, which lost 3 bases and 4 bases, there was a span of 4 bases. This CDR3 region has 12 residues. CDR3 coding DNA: TGTGCCAGTAGTATTCTAAATCAGCCCCAGCATTTT. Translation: CASSILNQPQHF.

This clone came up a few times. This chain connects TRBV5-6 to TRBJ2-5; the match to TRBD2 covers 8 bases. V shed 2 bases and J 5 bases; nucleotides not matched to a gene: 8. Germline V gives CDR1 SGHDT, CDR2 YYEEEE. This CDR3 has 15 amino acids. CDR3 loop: CASSFDGTRGETQYF. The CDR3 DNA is TGTGCCAGCAGCTTTGACGGGACTAGAGGCGAGACCCAGTACTTC.

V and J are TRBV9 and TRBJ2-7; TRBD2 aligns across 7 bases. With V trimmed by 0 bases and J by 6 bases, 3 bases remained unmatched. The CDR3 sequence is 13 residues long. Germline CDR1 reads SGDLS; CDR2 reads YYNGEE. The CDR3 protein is CASSVGSGGEQYF. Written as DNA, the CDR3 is TGTGCCAGCAGCGTAGGATCGGGAGGCGAGCAGTACTTC. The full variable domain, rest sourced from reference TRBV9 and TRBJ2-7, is DSGVTQTPKHLITATGQRVTLRCSPRSGDLSVYWYQQSLDQGLQFLIQYYNGEERAKGNILERFSAQQFPDLHSELNLSSLELGDSALYFCASSVGSGGEQYFGPGTRLTVT.

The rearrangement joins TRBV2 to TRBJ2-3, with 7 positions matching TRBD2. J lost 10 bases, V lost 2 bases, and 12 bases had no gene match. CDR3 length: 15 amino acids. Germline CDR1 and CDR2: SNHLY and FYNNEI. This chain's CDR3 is CASSETQSSRGAQYF. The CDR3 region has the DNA TGTGCCAGCAGTGAAACACAGTCATCACGGGGGGCGCAGTATTTT.

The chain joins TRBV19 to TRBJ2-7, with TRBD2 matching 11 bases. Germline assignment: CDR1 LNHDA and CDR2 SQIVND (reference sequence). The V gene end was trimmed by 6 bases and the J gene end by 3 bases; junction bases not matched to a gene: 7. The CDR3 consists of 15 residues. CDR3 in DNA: TGTGCCAGTAGCCGTGGGACTAGCGGATACTACGAGCAGTACTTC. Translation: CASSRGTSGYYEQYF. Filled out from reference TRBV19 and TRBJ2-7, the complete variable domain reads DGGITQSPKYLFRKEGQNVTLSCEQNLNHDAMYWYRQDPGQGLRLIYYSQIVNDFQKGDIAEGYSVSREKKESFPLTVTSAQKNPTAFYLCASSRGTSGYYEQYFGPGTRLTVT.

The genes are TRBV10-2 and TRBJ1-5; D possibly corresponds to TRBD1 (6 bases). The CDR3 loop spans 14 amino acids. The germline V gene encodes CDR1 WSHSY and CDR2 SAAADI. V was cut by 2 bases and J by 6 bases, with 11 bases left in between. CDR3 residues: CASSETGGFQPQHF. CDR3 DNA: TGCGCCAGCAGTGAGACGGGGGGCTTTCAGCCCCAGCATTTT.

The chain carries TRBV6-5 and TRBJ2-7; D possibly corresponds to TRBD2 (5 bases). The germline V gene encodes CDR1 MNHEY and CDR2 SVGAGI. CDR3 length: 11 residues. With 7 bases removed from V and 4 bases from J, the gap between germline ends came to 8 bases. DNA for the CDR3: TGTGCCAGCAATTGGGAGTACGAGCAGTACTTC. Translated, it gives CASNWEYEQYF.

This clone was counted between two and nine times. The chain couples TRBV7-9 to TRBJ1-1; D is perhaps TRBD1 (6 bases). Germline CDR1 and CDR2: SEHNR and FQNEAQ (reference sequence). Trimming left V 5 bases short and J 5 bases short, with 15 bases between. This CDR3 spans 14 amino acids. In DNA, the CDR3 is TGTGCCAGCAGCCAACTGACAGGTACAACTGAAGCTTTCTTT. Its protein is CASSQLTGTTEAFF.

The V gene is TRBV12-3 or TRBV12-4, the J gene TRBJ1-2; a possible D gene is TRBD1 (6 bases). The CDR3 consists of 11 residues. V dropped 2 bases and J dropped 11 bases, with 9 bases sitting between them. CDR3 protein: CASSLQGSYTF. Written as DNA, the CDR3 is TGTGCCAGCAGTTTACAGGGGTCATACACCTTC.

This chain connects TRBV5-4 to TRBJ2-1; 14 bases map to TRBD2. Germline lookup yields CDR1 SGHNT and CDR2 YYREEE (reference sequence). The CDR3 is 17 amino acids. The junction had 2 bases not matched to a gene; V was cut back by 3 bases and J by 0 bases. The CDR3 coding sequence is TGTGCCAGCAGCTGGACTAGCGGGGGGAGCTCCTACAATGAGCAGTTCTTC. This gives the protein CASSWTSGGSSYNEQFF.

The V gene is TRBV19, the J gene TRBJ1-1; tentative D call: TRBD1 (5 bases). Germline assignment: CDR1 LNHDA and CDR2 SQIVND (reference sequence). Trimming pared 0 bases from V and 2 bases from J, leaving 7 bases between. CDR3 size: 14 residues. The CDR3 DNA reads TGTGCCAGTAGTATAGAGGGGCATAACACTGAAGCTTTCTTT. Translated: CASSIEGHNTEAFF.

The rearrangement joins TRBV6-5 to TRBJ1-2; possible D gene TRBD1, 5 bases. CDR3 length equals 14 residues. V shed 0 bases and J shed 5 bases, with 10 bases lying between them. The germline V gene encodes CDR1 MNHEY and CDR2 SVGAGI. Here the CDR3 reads CASSYSAGRYGYTF. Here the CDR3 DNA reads TGTGCCAGCAGTTACTCGGCAGGGCGGTATGGCTACACCTTC.

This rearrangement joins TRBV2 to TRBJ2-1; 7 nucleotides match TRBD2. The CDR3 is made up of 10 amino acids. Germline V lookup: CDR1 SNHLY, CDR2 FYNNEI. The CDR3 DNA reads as TGTGCGAGGGAGGGGACTGAGCAGTTCTTC. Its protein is CAREGTEQFF. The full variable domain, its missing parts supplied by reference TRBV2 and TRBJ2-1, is EPEVTQTPSHQVTQMGQEVILRCVPISNHLYFYWYRQILGQKVEFLVSFYNNEISEKSEIFDDQFSVERPDGSNFTLKIRSTKLEDSAMYFCAREGTEQFFGPGTRLTVL.

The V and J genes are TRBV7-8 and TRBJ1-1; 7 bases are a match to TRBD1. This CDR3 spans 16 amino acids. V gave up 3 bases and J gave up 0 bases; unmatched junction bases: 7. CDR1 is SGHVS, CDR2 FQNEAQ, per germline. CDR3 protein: CASSLGTVSMNTEAFF. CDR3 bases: TGTGCCAGCAGCTTGGGGACAGTTTCTATGAACACTGAAGCTTTCTTT.

CDR3 bases: TGTGCCAGCATTTGGCAGGTGGGAGCAGATACGCAGTATTTT. It encodes CASIWQVGADTQYF. The chain links TRBV2 to TRBJ2-3; possible D gene TRBD2, 5 bases. With 7 bases removed from V and 4 bases from J, the gap between germline ends came to 15 bases. The length of the CDR3 is 14 residues. Germline loops: CDR1 SNHLY, CDR2 FYNNEI.